Listed below are T cell receptor beta chains from one sample, sequenced in a study of shared clonotypes between healthy human individuals. TCRdb's table, derived via immunoSEQ multiplex PCR, lists solely in-frame clones and lacks some. The sample carries 470,000 or so clones, roughly 80% recorded once. The sequenced sample was PBMCs. The receptors were sampled from a woman aged 40-49 years in good health. Some clones in this sample may be carry-over from other donors' samples. The CDR3 runs from the conserved cysteine through the conserved F or W. Fields, in order: clone size, J gene, D gene, V gene, CDR3 protein, CDR3 DNA. The D gene is left open where the match is weak. Size values are once, few and many counts, or a class for expanded clones, and some rows have none.

abundance: once
j_gene: TRBJ2-7
d_gene: TRBD1
v_gene: TRBV10-3
CDR3aa: CAISTLTGRYEQYF
CDR3nt: TGTGCCATCAGTACCCTGACAGGGCGCTACGAGCAGTACTTC

abundance: .
j_gene: TRBJ2-2
d_gene: TRBD2
v_gene: TRBV19
CDR3aa: CASTGTSRTGELFF
CDR3nt: TGTGCCAGCACGGGGACTAGTCGGACCGGGGAGCTGTTTTTT

abundance: .
j_gene: TRBJ2-3
d_gene: .
v_gene: TRBV5-1
CDR3aa: CASSLGDLTDTQYF
CDR3nt: TGCGCCAGCAGTCTGGGAGATCTGACAGATACGCAGTATTTT

abundance: .
j_gene: TRBJ2-1
d_gene: TRBD2
v_gene: TRBV30
CDR3aa: CAWSPSLAGGQFF
CDR3nt: TGTGCCTGGAGTCCGTCCTTAGCGGGAGGGCAGTTCTTC

abundance: .
j_gene: TRBJ1-1
d_gene: .
v_gene: TRBV4-3
CDR3aa: CASSPLLRNTEAFF
CDR3nt: TGCGCCAGCAGCCCCCTACTTCGGAACACTGAAGCTTTCTTT

abundance: .
j_gene: TRBJ2-1
d_gene: .
v_gene: TRBV18
CDR3aa: CASSRNREDEQFF
CDR3nt: TGTGCCAGCTCCCGAAATAGGGAAGATGAGCAGTTCTTC

abundance: .
j_gene: TRBJ1-1
d_gene: .
v_gene: TRBV19
CDR3aa: CASSYGQMNTEAFF
CDR3nt: TGTGCCAGTAGCTACGGACAGATGAACACTGAAGCTTTCTTT

abundance: .
j_gene: TRBJ2-1
d_gene: TRBD2
v_gene: TRBV30
CDR3aa: CAWATSGNSYNEQFF
CDR3nt: TGTGCCTGGGCCACTAGCGGAAACTCCTACAATGAGCAGTTCTTC

abundance: .
j_gene: TRBJ2-7
d_gene: TRBD2
v_gene: TRBV6-1
CDR3aa: CASSDEGGGSYEQYF
CDR3nt: TGTGCCAGCAGTGATGAAGGCGGGGGCTCCTACGAGCAGTACTTC

abundance: .
j_gene: TRBJ2-5
d_gene: .
v_gene: TRBV5-1
CDR3aa: CASSLVGVVETQYF
CDR3nt: TGCGCCAGCAGCCTAGTGGGTGTGGTGGAGACCCAGTACTTC

abundance: .
j_gene: TRBJ2-7
d_gene: TRBD2
v_gene: TRBV5-4
CDR3aa: CASSPTSGRTYEQYF
CDR3nt: TGTGCCAGCAGCCCCACTAGCGGGAGGACCTACGAGCAGTACTTC

abundance: .
j_gene: TRBJ1-4
d_gene: TRBD1
v_gene: TRBV30
CDR3aa: CAWVFAGGGKLFF
CDR3nt: TGTGCCTGGGTGTTTGCAGGGGGCGGAAAACTGTTTTTT

abundance: many
j_gene: TRBJ2-2
d_gene: TRBD2
v_gene: TRBV10-3
CDR3aa: CAISKRDNTGELFF
CDR3nt: TGTGCCATCAGCAAGCGGGACAACACCGGGGAGCTGTTTTTT

abundance: .
j_gene: TRBJ2-1
d_gene: .
v_gene: TRBV11-3
CDR3aa: CASSSSLYNEQFF
CDR3nt: TGTGCCAGCAGCTCAAGTCTCTACAATGAGCAGTTCTTC

abundance: .
j_gene: TRBJ2-7
d_gene: .
v_gene: TRBV30
CDR3aa: CSIRGVSYEQYF
CDR3nt: TGTTCCATCCGGGGTGTCTCCTACGAGCAGTACTTC

abundance: once
j_gene: TRBJ2-7
d_gene: TRBD1
v_gene: TRBV11-2
CDR3aa: CASSLSQGAGEQYF
CDR3nt: TGTGCCAGCAGCTTAAGTCAGGGGGCGGGCGAGCAGTACTTC

abundance: few
j_gene: TRBJ1-2
d_gene: .
v_gene: TRBV7-2
CDR3aa: CASSLDNYGYTF
CDR3nt: TGTGCCAGCAGCCTCGACAACTATGGCTACACCTTC

abundance: .
j_gene: TRBJ1-2
d_gene: TRBD1
v_gene: TRBV18
CDR3aa: CATLGRDRGQLRYGYTF
CDR3nt: TGTGCCACCTTAGGCCGGGACAGGGGCCAACTACGCTATGGCTACACCTTC

abundance: .
j_gene: TRBJ2-4
d_gene: TRBD2
v_gene: TRBV18
CDR3aa: CASSPAGGLNIQYF
CDR3nt: TGTGCCAGCTCACCGGCGGGAGGGCTGAACATTCAGTACTTC

abundance: .
j_gene: TRBJ2-5
d_gene: TRBD1
v_gene: TRBV5-1
CDR3aa: CASSSTGNQETQYF
CDR3nt: TGCGCCAGCAGCTCGACAGGGAACCAAGAGACCCAGTACTTC

abundance: .
j_gene: TRBJ2-5
d_gene: TRBD2
v_gene: TRBV28
CDR3aa: CATESGRETQYF
CDR3nt: TGTGCCACCGAAAGCGGGAGAGAGACCCAGTACTTC

abundance: .
j_gene: TRBJ2-3
d_gene: TRBD2
v_gene: TRBV2
CDR3aa: CASRAGTSSLYF
CDR3nt: TGTGCCAGCAGGGCCGGGACTAGTTCTCTGTATTTT

abundance: .
j_gene: TRBJ2-7
d_gene: .
v_gene: TRBV27
CDR3aa: CTSRSGLGAYEQYF
CDR3nt: TGTACCAGTAGATCGGGACTTGGGGCCTACGAGCAGTACTTC

abundance: .
j_gene: TRBJ1-2
d_gene: .
v_gene: TRBV10-2
CDR3aa: CASSNGSGRGDYGYTF
CDR3nt: TGCGCCAGCAGTAATGGGTCGGGCAGAGGGGACTATGGCTACACCTTC

abundance: once
j_gene: TRBJ1-4
d_gene: .
v_gene: TRBV30
CDR3aa: CAWSVPRYSEKLFF
CDR3nt: TGTGCCTGGAGTGTACCCAGGTACAGTGAAAAACTGTTTTTT

abundance: .
j_gene: TRBJ1-1
d_gene: .
v_gene: TRBV25-1
CDR3aa: CASSVQGMNTEAFF
CDR3nt: TGTGCCAGCAGTGTACAGGGTATGAACACTGAAGCTTTCTTT

abundance: .
j_gene: TRBJ2-3
d_gene: .
v_gene: TRBV9
CDR3aa: CASSVAGLGDTQYF
CDR3nt: TGTGCCAGCAGCGTAGCGGGGTTAGGAGATACGCAGTATTTT

abundance: few
j_gene: TRBJ2-7
d_gene: TRBD1
v_gene: TRBV7-9
CDR3aa: CASSARSGKGTGDSYEQYF
CDR3nt: TGTGCCAGCAGCGCTAGATCGGGGAAGGGGACAGGGGATTCCTACGAGCAGTACTTC

abundance: .
j_gene: TRBJ2-7
d_gene: TRBD1
v_gene: TRBV6-1
CDR3aa: CASSELGQGSGEQYF
CDR3nt: TGTGCCAGCAGTGAACTGGGACAGGGGTCGGGGGAGCAGTACTTC

abundance: .
j_gene: TRBJ2-1
d_gene: TRBD2
v_gene: TRBV27
CDR3aa: CASSSLARDGDEQFF
CDR3nt: TGTGCCAGCAGCTCACTAGCGAGGGACGGCGATGAGCAGTTCTTC

abundance: .
j_gene: TRBJ1-4
d_gene: .
v_gene: TRBV5-1
CDR3aa: CASSLGRGTNEKLFF
CDR3nt: TGCGCCAGCAGCTTGGGACGGGGAACTAATGAAAAACTGTTTTTT

abundance: .
j_gene: TRBJ2-1
d_gene: .
v_gene: TRBV28
CDR3aa: CASSYREKPSEQFF
CDR3nt: TGTGCCAGCAGTTACCGGGAGAAACCAAGTGAGCAGTTCTTC

abundance: .
j_gene: TRBJ2-7
d_gene: TRBD2
v_gene: TRBV5-1
CDR3aa: CASSLAGTSGGFYEQYF
CDR3nt: TGCGCCAGCAGCTTGGCAGGGACTAGCGGAGGCTTTTACGAGCAGTACTTC

abundance: .
j_gene: TRBJ2-1
d_gene: .
v_gene: TRBV30
CDR3aa: CAWSVAEQQFF
CDR3nt: TGTGCCTGGAGTGTAGCGGAGCAGCAGTTCTTC

abundance: .
j_gene: TRBJ2-7
d_gene: .
v_gene: TRBV6-5
CDR3aa: CASSYSRDTVEQYF
CDR3nt: TGTGCCAGCAGTTACTCTCGGGACACCGTTGAGCAGTACTTC

abundance: .
j_gene: TRBJ2-7
d_gene: TRBD1
v_gene: TRBV28
CDR3aa: CASSLPGTGYEQYF
CDR3nt: TGTGCCAGCAGTTTACCCGGGACAGGCTACGAGCAGTACTTC

abundance: many
j_gene: TRBJ2-7
d_gene: TRBD2
v_gene: TRBV27
CDR3aa: CASSTGLANEQYF
CDR3nt: TGTGCCAGCAGTACCGGACTAGCGAACGAGCAGTACTTC

abundance: .
j_gene: TRBJ2-3
d_gene: .
v_gene: TRBV5-4
CDR3aa: CASSKQGNIADTQYF
CDR3nt: TGTGCCAGCAGCAAACAGGGAAACATTGCAGATACGCAGTATTTT

abundance: .
j_gene: TRBJ2-7
d_gene: TRBD2
v_gene: TRBV2
CDR3aa: CASDRKGLAGGPYEQYF
CDR3nt: TGTGCCAGCGACCGGAAGGGACTAGCGGGAGGGCCCTATGAGCAGTACTTC

abundance: .
j_gene: TRBJ1-5
d_gene: .
v_gene: TRBV27
CDR3aa: CASSLGTGTLNQPQHF
CDR3nt: TGTGCCAGCAGTTTAGGGACCGGGACCCTAAATCAGCCCCAGCATTTT

abundance: once
j_gene: TRBJ2-7
d_gene: .
v_gene: TRBV21-1
CDR3aa: CASIPPPVDSKAYEQYF
CDR3nt: TGTGCCAGCATCCCCCCCCCGGTGGACAGCAAGGCCTACGAGCAGTACTTC

abundance: .
j_gene: TRBJ1-1
d_gene: .
v_gene: TRBV7-8
CDR3aa: CASSLAAPPGRNTEAFF
CDR3nt: TGTGCCAGCAGCTTAGCGGCCCCACCCGGGAGGAACACTGAAGCTTTCTTT